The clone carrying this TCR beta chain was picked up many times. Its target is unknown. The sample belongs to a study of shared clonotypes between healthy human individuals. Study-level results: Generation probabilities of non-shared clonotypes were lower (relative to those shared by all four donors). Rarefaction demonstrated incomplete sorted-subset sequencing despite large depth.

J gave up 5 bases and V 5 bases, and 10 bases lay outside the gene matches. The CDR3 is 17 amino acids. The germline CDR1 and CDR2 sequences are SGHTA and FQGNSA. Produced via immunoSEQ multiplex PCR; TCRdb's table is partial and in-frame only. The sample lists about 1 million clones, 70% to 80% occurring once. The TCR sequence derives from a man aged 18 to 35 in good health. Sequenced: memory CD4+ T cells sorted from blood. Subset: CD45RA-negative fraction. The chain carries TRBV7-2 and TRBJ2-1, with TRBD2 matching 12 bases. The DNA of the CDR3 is TGTGCCAGCAGCCGTACCTTAGGACTAGCGGGAAACAATGAGCAGTTCTTC. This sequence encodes CASSRTLGLAGNNEQFF.